This T cell receptor (beta chain) appears in the sequencing data of a study of early T cells in non-severe SARS-CoV-2 infection (dated by TCRdb to 2020 to 2023). Background on the whole study: Because TCR sequencing relied on bulk RNA taken from unsorted whole blood, pairing of alpha and beta chains was not possible. What the authors observed across the whole study: VDJdb matching was skewed toward anti-spike CD8 responses and likely underestimated virus-specific expansions, missing private and CD4 specificities.

This was a case-control study nested in a cohort of healthcare workers in London, UK, who had nasopharyngeal swab PCR tests and blood samples taken every week. Healthcare workers were recruited between 23 and 31 March 2020, during the week of the UK lockdown, and were followed weekly for up to about 15 weeks. Trimming removed 5 bases from V and 5 bases from J, leaving 12 bases between the germline ends. From a lookup of the germline V gene, CDR1 and CDR2 are MNHEY and SVGAGI. The CDR3 measures 13 amino acids from cysteine to phenylalanine. Only the CDR3 portion is preserved as DNA: 39 bases, with reading frame beginning at the first base. Concerning this clonotype: Its binding antigen is unknown. No qualities accompany the bases; no much larger clone lies one base away.

The protocol used for the library was 5' RACE. TCRdb names NextSeq 500 as the instrument used. The TCR library protocol attached unique molecular identifiers to individual cDNA molecules to correct for sequencing error and PCR bias. Both TCR alpha and beta chains were sequenced, and tight co-correlation was observed between alpha and beta sequence abundances in each sample. Per the authors' processing: Decombinator V4 was used to perform V gene, J gene and CDR3 annotation of TCR sequences. Expanded TCRs were defined as changing significantly between any two time points under a Poisson model with p below 0.0001. TCR abundances were normalised to the total number of TCRs sequenced per sample and were expressed as counts per million. TRAV1-2 paired with TRAJ12, TRAJ20 or TRAJ33 defined MAIT TCRs, while TRAV10 paired with TRAJ18 defined iNKT TCRs. VDJdb, accessed on 1 November 2021, was searched for TCRs annotated for CMV, EBV and SARS-CoV-2, and TCRs annotated for more than one antigen were excluded. The public reads were quality trimmed at Q25 with fastp and then assembled into clones with MiXCR by TCRdb, keeping productive beta chains. Each CDR3 protein appears once, grouped with its most common genes and DNA. The V and J calls and clone size are TCRdb's, not the authors'. In all, the sample holds 95,000 to 100,000 distinct CDR3 sequences, and approximately 10% of those were seen once. The ten largest clones represent approximately 5.3% of the sample.

The sample consisted of whole blood. The receptor chain draws on TRBV6-5 and TRBJ2-5, with TRBD2 perhaps the D gene, on 5 matching bases. The sequence was collected from an adult who was a healthcare worker with PCR-confirmed SARS-CoV-2 infection or an uninfected control (not recorded which). The CDR3 protein is CASSHRGVETQYF. The DNA reads as follows: TGTGCCAGCAGTCACCGGGGTGTGGAGACCCAGTACTTC.